Listed below are T cell receptor beta chains from one sample, sequenced in a study of human T cells and chemical hapten exposure. TCRdb fed the 5' RACE reads into MiXCR, producing one record per CDR3 protein. The sample holds approximately 80,000 distinct CDR3 sequences, approximately 15% seen once. These receptor sequences come from a female donor in good health. The CDR3 runs from the conserved cysteine through the conserved F or W. A D gene is named only where the DNA matches it firmly. Not all rows give a size; the values are once, few, many and, for expanded clones, a class.

>TRBV4-3|TRBJ2-3|-|few
TGCGCCAGCAGCCAAGATAGGGCGGGGCCTGATACGCAGTATTTT
CASSQDRAGPDTQYF
>TRBV5-1|TRBJ2-5|TRBD1|-
TGCGCCAGCAGCTTGCCGGACAGGGCAGAGACCCAGTACTTC
CASSLPDRAETQYF
>TRBV6-5|TRBJ1-6|-|-
TGTGCCAGCAGCCAAGGAAATTCACCCCTCCACTTT
CASSQGNSPLHF
>TRBV2|TRBJ2-1|-|-
TGTGCCAGCAGCAGAACTAGGGCTGAGCAGTTCTTC
CASSRTRAEQFF
>TRBV3-2|TRBJ1-2|-|-
TGTGCCAGCAGCCCCACTAGTCCCCCACCTAGGACCTACAGGATTAATTATGGCTACACCTTC
CASSPTSPPPRTYRINYGYTF
>TRBV4-2|TRBJ2-3|TRBD1|few
TGTGCCAGCAGCTATGGGACAGGGGAGGTCACAGATACGCAGTATTTT
CASSYGTGEVTDTQYF
>TRBV12-3/TRBV12-4|TRBJ1-5|TRBD1|few
TGTGCCAGCAGATCCGGGACAGGGGTTGCCAATCAGCCCCAGCATTTT
CASRSGTGVANQPQHF
>TRBV6-2/TRBV6-3|TRBJ2-1|-|few
TGTGCCAGCAGCCCTGACAGCCACAATGAGCAGTTCTTC
CASSPDSHNEQFF
>TRBV4-3|TRBJ1-2|TRBD1|many
TGCGCCAGCAGCCAAGAAACAGGGGGCGGGGGCTACACCTTC
CASSQETGGGGYTF
>TRBV3-1|TRBJ2-7|-|-
TGTGCCAGCAGCCATCAAGACGGCCGCGCCGAGCAGTACTTC
CASSHQDGRAEQYF
>TRBV27|TRBJ2-7|-|-
TGTGCCAGCAGTTTATACGACACCTACGAGCAGTACTTC
CASSLYDTYEQYF
>TRBV29-1|TRBJ2-3|-|few
TGCAGCGTTGAATGGACGGGAGATACGCAGTATTTT
CSVEWTGDTQYF
>TRBV7-2|TRBJ1-2|-|-
TGTGCCAGCAGCTTAGGAGCGGGGCTGGGGTATGGCTACACCTTC
CASSLGAGLGYGYTF
>TRBV20-1|TRBJ2-3|-|few
TGCAGTGCTAGAACCCCGAGCACAGATACGCAGTATTTT
CSARTPSTDTQYF
>TRBV6-2/TRBV6-3|TRBJ2-1|TRBD2|few
TGTGCCAGCAGCCCTAGCGGGAGCTCCGATGAGCAGTTCTTC
CASSPSGSSDEQFF
>TRBV7-8|TRBJ2-3|TRBD2|-
TGTGCCAGCAGCTTAGTTGGGACTAGCGGTACAGATACGCAGTATTTT
CASSLVGTSGTDTQYF
>TRBV4-2|TRBJ2-1|TRBD2|-
TGTGCCAGCAGCCAACTCTCTAGCGGGAGGAGAGATGAGCAGTTCTTC
CASSQLSSGRRDEQFF
>TRBV4-1|TRBJ2-1|-|few
TGCGCCAGTAGCAGGGGTGCAGCATCCATTTGGGGCAATGAGCAGTTCTTC
CASSRGAASIWGNEQFF
>TRBV6-1|TRBJ1-2|-|-
TGTGCCAGTCTGAACTATGGCTACACCTTC
CASLNYGYTF
>TRBV29-1|TRBJ1-2|-|few
TGCAGCGTTGGTACGGGGACCGACTATGGCTACACCTTC
CSVGTGTDYGYTF
>TRBV7-2|TRBJ1-1|-|few
TGTGCCAGCAGCGTGGGCCCTAACACTGAAGCTTTCTTT
CASSVGPNTEAFF
>TRBV20-1|TRBJ2-7|-|-
TGCAGTGCTAGAAAGCCTGATTCCTACGAGCAGTACTTC
CSARKPDSYEQYF
>TRBV2|TRBJ1-2|-|medium-sized
TGTGCCAGCAGTGAAGGGCTGGCGGGCTACACCTTC
CASSEGLAGYTF
>TRBV7-2|TRBJ1-4|TRBD1|many
TGTGCCAGCAGCTTGGACAGGCCCAATGAAAAACTGTTTTTT
CASSLDRPNEKLFF
>TRBV4-2|TRBJ2-7|TRBD1|many
TGTGCCAGCAGCGGAGACAGGGCCCACGAGCAGTACTTC
CASSGDRAHEQYF
>TRBV30|TRBJ1-5|-|few
TGTGCCTGGAGCAGGGGTAGTGGCAATCAGCCCCAGCATTTT
CAWSRGSGNQPQHF
>TRBV5-1|TRBJ1-3|-|-
TGCGCCAGCAGCTTGGCTTTTGCGGGATCTGGAAACACCATATATTTT
CASSLAFAGSGNTIYF
>TRBV6-6|TRBJ1-2|TRBD1|few
TGTGCCAGCAGTTACGACAGGGGTTATTCTGGCTACACCTTC
CASSYDRGYSGYTF
>TRBV20-1|TRBJ2-5|-|-
TGCAGTGCCGCGCCGCGGACTCAAGGGGCAGCGGAGACCCAGTACTTC
CSAAPRTQGAAETQYF
>TRBV30|TRBJ2-6|-|-
TGTGCCTGGACCACGAGGGGGACCAGGGCCAACGTCCTGACTTTC
CAWTTRGTRANVLTF
>TRBV4-2|TRBJ2-7|-|-
TGTGCCAGCAGCCAAGATCCCCTAAGTCTCCCCTACGAGCAGTACTTC
CASSQDPLSLPYEQYF
>TRBV5-1|TRBJ1-1|TRBD1|few
TGCGCCAGCAGCCCGGGGACCGGGACAGTATCTTCGGCTTTCTTT
CASSPGTGTVSSAFF
>TRBV20-1|TRBJ1-5|-|few
TGCAGTGCTGGAAAAATCACTCAGCCCCAGCATTTT
CSAGKITQPQHF
>TRBV10-3|TRBJ2-6|-|many
TGTGCCATCAGTGAGTCGAGGAGCTCTGGGGCCAACGTCCTGACTTTC
CAISESRSSGANVLTF
>TRBV7-2|TRBJ2-3|-|few
TGTGCCAGCAGCTCCGGAGCGGTACTCACAGATACGCAGTATTTT
CASSSGAVLTDTQYF
>TRBV5-1|TRBJ2-1|TRBD2|few
TGCGCCAGCGTGGGCTACGCGGGAGGGCCGGGTGAGCAGTTCTTC
CASVGYAGGPGEQFF
>TRBV7-8|TRBJ2-7|TRBD1|-
TGTGCCAGCAGCTTAGGAAGAGGGGGCTTCAACGAGCAGTACTTC
CASSLGRGGFNEQYF
>TRBV7-8|TRBJ1-2|-|few
TGTGCCAGCAGCTTAGATCGGGGCGGGAGGAACTATGGCTACACCTTC
CASSLDRGGRNYGYTF
>TRBV2|TRBJ1-4|TRBD1|-
TGTGCCAGCGGAGGCGGACAGGTGCTTTTT
CASGGGQVLF
>TRBV5-1|TRBJ1-1|-|-
TGCGCCAGCAGCGCTGCGGAACGTGGCACTGAAGCTTTCTTT
CASSAAERGTEAFF
>TRBV28|TRBJ2-3|TRBD2|few
TGTGCCAGCAGGATCTCGGCGGGAGGGGGCACAGATACGCAGTATTTT
CASRISAGGGTDTQYF
>TRBV4-3|TRBJ2-7|-|-
TGCGCCAGCAGCCAAGTACTAGAAGCCGAGCAGTACTTC
CASSQVLEAEQYF
>TRBV5-1|TRBJ1-2|-|-
TGCGCCAGCAGCGTGGACCCAGGGACGGCCGGGGGCTACACCTTC
CASSVDPGTAGGYTF
>TRBV7-2|TRBJ2-3|TRBD2|few
TGTGCCAGCAGCTTCCAGCGGGGGGCCCCAGATACGCAGTATTTT
CASSFQRGAPDTQYF
>TRBV20-1|TRBJ2-3|-|many
TGCAGTGCCCCCAGTGGAGGCACAGATACGCAGTATTTT
CSAPSGGTDTQYF
>TRBV7-2|TRBJ2-3|TRBD1|-
TGTGCCAGCAGCATCGGACAGGGGGCGAATACGCAGTATTTT
CASSIGQGANTQYF
>TRBV12-3/TRBV12-4|TRBJ2-2|-|-
TGTGCCAGCAGCTCCCTAGGGGTCGGGGAGCTGTTTTTT
CASSSLGVGELFF
>TRBV2|TRBJ2-1|TRBD2|-
TGTGCCAGCAGTCATCTAGCGGGCGCGGATAGAGAGCAGTTCTTC
CASSHLAGADREQFF
>TRBV7-2|TRBJ1-2|TRBD1|few
TGTGCCAGCAGCTCTAGAGGCGGGACAGGGGCATATGGCTACACCTTC
CASSSRGGTGAYGYTF
>TRBV29-1|TRBJ2-5|-|-
TGCAGCGTTGTCCGTAGGACCCGCGGCTCTCCATTAAAAGAGACCCAGTACTTC
CSVVRRTRGSPLKETQYF